This is a list of T cell receptor beta chains from one sample in a study of PD-1 blockade in classical Hodgkin lymphoma. Assay: immunoSEQ multiplex PCR; the TCRdb copy retains only in-frame clones and omits some. This table holds 20,000 to 25,000 clones, approximately 67% found once. Specimen: CD4+ T cells from blood, collected before the fourth cycle of nivolumab. These receptors were taken from a human donor with classical Hodgkin lymphoma. The CDR3 runs from the conserved cysteine through the conserved F or W. The order of the fields is clone size, D gene, V gene, J gene, CDR3 DNA, CDR3 protein. The D gene is left open where the match is weak. Rows may omit the clone size; those that give it use once, few, many or a size class.

>NA|NA|TRBV5-4|TRBJ2-7
TGTGCCAGCAGCTTGGGAGCAAATGAGTACTTC
CASSLGANEYF
>NA|NA|TRBV19|TRBJ1-3
TGTGCCACCACCAATATCGACGGGAACTCTGGAAACACCATATATTTT
CATTNIDGNSGNTIYF
>NA|NA|TRBV10-1|TRBJ2-2
TGCGCCAGCATCTCCCCCCGGGACAAACACGCGAACACCGGGGAGCTGTTTTTT
CASISPRDKHANTGELFF
>NA|NA|TRBV4-2|TRBJ2-1
TGTGCCAGCAGCCCCCCCGGAGAAAGCCGTGAGCAGTTCTTC
CASSPPGESREQFF
>few|TRBD1|TRBV27|TRBJ1-6
TGTGCCAGCAGCATGCAGGGGGAAATTGGTGGATCACCCCTCCACTTT
CASSMQGEIGGSPLHF
>NA|NA|TRBV28|TRBJ2-7
TGTGCCAGCAGCCCTATTCTTCAGGGCAGGCCCTACGAGCAGTACTTC
CASSPILQGRPYEQYF
>NA|TRBD1|TRBV5-4|TRBJ1-1
TGTGCCAGCCGTAGGGACAGGGGGCGCCGAGTCACTGAAGCTTTCTTT
CASRRDRGRRVTEAFF
>NA|NA|TRBV7-2|TRBJ2-5
TGTGCCAGCAGTTTAGGTCAGGGCACGGGGGAGACCCAGTACTTC
CASSLGQGTGETQYF
>NA|NA|TRBV7-2|TRBJ1-1
TGTGCCAGCGTCAGAGGAGGCACTGAAGCTTTCTTT
CASVRGGTEAFF
>NA|NA|TRBV29-1|TRBJ1-1
TGCAGCGTTGAAGGGGGTGGGAACACTGAAGCTTTCTTT
CSVEGGGNTEAFF